One sample yielded the 7 T cell receptor beta chains listed below, sequenced in a study of OX40 agonist ivuxolimab in advanced cancers. Clones were read by immunoSEQ multiplex PCR, and TCRdb kept only the in-frame ones, dropping some. The table includes tens of thousands of clones, 70% to 90% detected once. This material consisted of CD4+ or CD8+ T cells sorted from blood, taken in a trial of the OX40 agonist ivuxolimab. The receptors shown here come from an adult with an advanced solid tumor such as melanoma, head and neck, liver or kidney cancer.

This clone was observed a single time. V gene TRBV9 combines with J gene TRBJ2-3; D gene ambiguous. Germline V CDR1 and CDR2: SGDLS, YYNGEE. The CDR3 is 12 amino acids. Trimming took off 2 bases at V and 4 bases at J, with 5 bases between the two ends. For the CDR3, the DNA is TGTGCCAGCAGCGTTAGTTCAGATACGCAGTATTTT. It codes for CASSVSSDTQYF.

The chain employs TRBV4-1 and TRBJ1-3; D perhaps matches TRBD1 (6 bases). Germline CDR1 reads MGHRA; CDR2 reads YSYEKL. The V gene lost 0 bases and the J gene lost 3 bases, with 9 bases spanning the gap. The CDR3 covers 15 residues. The CDR3 reads CASSQEGGIGNTIYF. The CDR3 nucleotides are TGCGCCAGCAGCCAAGAAGGGGGAATTGGAAACACCATATATTTT.

The chain recombines TRBV7-8 with TRBJ2-1, with D perhaps TRBD2 (5 bases). CDR1 is SGHVS and CDR2 is FQNEAQ in the germline V gene. The germline V and J ends were trimmed by 5 bases and 5 bases, with 13 bases remaining between them. This CDR3 comprises 14 residues. CDR3 protein: CASSDRGTDNEQFF. DNA for the CDR3: TGTGCCAGCAGCGACCGGGGAACGGACAATGAGCAGTTCTTC.

This clone showed up just once. The rearrangement uses TRBV7-9 and TRBJ1-3, with D unclear. Germline loops: CDR1 SEHNR, CDR2 FQNEAQ (reference sequence). The CDR3 totals 14 residues. The V end lost 6 bases, the J end lost 4 bases, and 13 bases lay between the germline ends. In DNA, the CDR3 is TGTGCCAGCAGGGTCGGGGATCCAGGAAACACCATATATTTT. The encoded protein is CASRVGDPGNTIYF.

This clone appeared a few times. For the CDR3, the DNA is TGTGCCAGCAGCGAGCCGGGACGGAACTACGAGCAGTACTTC. Translated: CASSEPGRNYEQYF. J is TRBJ2-7 and V is TRBV7-9; D may match TRBD1 or TRBD2 (5 bases each). This CDR3 is 14 amino acids long. Per the germline V gene, CDR1 is SEHNR and CDR2 is FQNEAQ (reference sequence). Trimming left V 5 bases short and J 3 bases short, with 14 bases between.

The chain employs TRBV28 and TRBJ1-4, with D tentatively TRBD1 (6 bases). The CDR3 covers 14 residues. V was shortened by 6 bases and J by 10 bases, with 18 bases between the two germline ends. The V gene's germline CDR1 is MDHEN and CDR2 SYDVKM. The CDR3 DNA reads as TGTGCCAGCAGCCAAGCAGGGGTCGGTGCAAAACTGTTTTTT. It codes for CASSQAGVGAKLFF.

The count of this clone is one. The genes are TRBV6-5 and TRBJ2-1; 8 positions match TRBD1. Germline CDR1 reads MNHEY; CDR2 reads SVGAGI. The CDR3 loop spans 14 amino acids. Trimming cost V 3 bases and J 6 bases; bases outside gene matches: 4. CDR3 region: CASSYETGGNEQFF. The CDR3 DNA reads TGTGCCAGCAGTTATGAAACAGGGGGCAATGAGCAGTTCTTC.